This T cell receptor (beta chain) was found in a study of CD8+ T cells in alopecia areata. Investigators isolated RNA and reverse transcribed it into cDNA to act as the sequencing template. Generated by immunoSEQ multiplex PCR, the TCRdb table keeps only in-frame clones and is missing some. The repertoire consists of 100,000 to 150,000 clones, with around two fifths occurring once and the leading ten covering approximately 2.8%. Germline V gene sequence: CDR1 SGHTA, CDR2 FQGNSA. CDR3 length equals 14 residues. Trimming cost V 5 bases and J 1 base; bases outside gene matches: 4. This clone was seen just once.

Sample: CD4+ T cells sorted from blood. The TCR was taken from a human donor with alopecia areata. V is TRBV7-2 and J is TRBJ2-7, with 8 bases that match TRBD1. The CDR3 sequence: CASSLDRGSYEQYF. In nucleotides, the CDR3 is TGTGCCAGCAGCCTAGACAGGGGATCCTACGAGCAGTACTTC.